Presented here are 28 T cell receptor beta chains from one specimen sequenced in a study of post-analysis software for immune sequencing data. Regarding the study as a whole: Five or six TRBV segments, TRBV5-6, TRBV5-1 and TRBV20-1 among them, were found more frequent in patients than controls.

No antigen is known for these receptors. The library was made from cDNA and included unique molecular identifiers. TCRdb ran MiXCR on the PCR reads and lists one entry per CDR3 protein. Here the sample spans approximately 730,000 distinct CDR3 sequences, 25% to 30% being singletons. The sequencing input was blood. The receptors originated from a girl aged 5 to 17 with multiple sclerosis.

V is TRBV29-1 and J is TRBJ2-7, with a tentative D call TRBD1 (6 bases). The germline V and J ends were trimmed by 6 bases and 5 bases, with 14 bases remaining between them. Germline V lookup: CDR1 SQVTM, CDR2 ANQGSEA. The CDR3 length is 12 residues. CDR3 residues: CSVQGPPDEQYF. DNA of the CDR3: TGCAGCGTCCAGGGGCCCCCTGACGAGCAGTACTTC.

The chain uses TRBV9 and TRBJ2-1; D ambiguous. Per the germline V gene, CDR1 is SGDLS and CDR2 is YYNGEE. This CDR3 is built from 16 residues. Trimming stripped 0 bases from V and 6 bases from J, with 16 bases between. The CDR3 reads CASSVAPVPKTNEQFF. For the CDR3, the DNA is TGTGCCAGCAGCGTAGCCCCTGTACCTAAAACCAATGAGCAGTTCTTC.

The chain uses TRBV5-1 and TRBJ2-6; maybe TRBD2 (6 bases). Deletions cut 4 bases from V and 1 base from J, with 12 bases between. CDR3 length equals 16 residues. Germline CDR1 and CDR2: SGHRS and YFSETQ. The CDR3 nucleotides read TGCGCCAGCAGCCCTCGACGGGAGTCTGGGGCCAACGTCCTGACTTTC. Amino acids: CASSPRRESGANVLTF.

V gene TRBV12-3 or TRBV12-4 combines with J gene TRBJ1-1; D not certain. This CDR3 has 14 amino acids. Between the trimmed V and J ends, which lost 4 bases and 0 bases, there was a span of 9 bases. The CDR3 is CASSYPVLNTEAFF. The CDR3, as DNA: TGTGCCAGCAGTTATCCAGTCCTGAACACTGAAGCTTTCTTT.

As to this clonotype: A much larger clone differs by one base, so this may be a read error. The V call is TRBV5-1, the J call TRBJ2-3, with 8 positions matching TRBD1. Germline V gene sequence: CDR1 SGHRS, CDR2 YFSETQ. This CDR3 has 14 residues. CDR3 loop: CAGSLTGDGDTQYF. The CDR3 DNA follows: TGCGCCGGCAGCTTGACAGGGGATGGAGATACGCAGTATTTT. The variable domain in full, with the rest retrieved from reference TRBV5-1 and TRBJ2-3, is KAGVTQTPRYLIKTRGQQVTLSCSPISGHRSVSWYQQTPGQGLQFLFEYFSETQRNKGNFPGRFSGRQFSNSRSEMNVSTLELGDSALYLCAGSLTGDGDTQYFGPGTRLTVL.

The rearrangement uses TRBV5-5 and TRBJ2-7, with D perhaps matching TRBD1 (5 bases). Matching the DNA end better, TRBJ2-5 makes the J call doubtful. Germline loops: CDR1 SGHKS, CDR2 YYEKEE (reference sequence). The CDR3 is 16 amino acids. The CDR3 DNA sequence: TGTGCCAGCAGCTTTTCTGTGGGGCCCGTTCGGGAGACCCAGTACTTC. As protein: CASSFSVGPVRETQYF.

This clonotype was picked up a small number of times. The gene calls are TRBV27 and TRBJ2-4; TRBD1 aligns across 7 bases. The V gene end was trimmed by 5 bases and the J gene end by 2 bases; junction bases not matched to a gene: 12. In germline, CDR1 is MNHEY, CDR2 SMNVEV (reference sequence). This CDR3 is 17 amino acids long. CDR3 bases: TGTGCCAGCAGTCCCCACTCGACAGGGAGATCCAAAAACATTCAGTACTTC. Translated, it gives CASSPHSTGRSKNIQYF.

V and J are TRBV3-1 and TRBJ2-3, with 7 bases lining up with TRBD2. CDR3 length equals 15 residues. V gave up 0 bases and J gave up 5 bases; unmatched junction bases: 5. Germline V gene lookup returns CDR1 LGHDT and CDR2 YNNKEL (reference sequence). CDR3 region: CASSQDASGEDTQYF. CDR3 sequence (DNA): TGTGCCAGCAGCCAAGACGCTAGCGGCGAAGATACGCAGTATTTT.

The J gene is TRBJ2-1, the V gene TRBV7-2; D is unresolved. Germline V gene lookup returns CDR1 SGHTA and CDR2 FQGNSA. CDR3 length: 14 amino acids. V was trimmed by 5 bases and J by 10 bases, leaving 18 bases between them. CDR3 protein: CASSDSRRSYEQFF. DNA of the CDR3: TGTGCCAGCAGCGACTCCCGCAGGTCGTACGAGCAGTTCTTC.

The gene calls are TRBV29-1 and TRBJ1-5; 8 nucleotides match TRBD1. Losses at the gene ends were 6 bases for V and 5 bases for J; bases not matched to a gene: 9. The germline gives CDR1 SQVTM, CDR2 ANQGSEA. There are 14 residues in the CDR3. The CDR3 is CSVVTGAGDQPQHF. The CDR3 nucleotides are TGCAGCGTAGTGACAGGGGCTGGGGATCAGCCCCAGCATTTT.

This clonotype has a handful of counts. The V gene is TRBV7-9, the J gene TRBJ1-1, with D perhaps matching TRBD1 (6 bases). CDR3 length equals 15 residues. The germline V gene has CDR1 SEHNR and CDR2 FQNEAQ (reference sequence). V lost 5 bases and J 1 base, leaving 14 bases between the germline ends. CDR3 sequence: CASSQGGTANTEAFF. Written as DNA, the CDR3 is TGTGCCAGCAGCCAAGGGGGGACCGCGAACACTGAAGCTTTCTTT.

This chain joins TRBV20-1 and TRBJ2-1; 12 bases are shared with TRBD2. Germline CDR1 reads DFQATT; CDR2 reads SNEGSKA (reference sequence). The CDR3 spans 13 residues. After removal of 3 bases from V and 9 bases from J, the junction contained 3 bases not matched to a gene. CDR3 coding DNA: TGCAGTGCTAGGCCTAGCGGGAGGGGTGAGCAGTTCTTC. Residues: CSARPSGRGEQFF.

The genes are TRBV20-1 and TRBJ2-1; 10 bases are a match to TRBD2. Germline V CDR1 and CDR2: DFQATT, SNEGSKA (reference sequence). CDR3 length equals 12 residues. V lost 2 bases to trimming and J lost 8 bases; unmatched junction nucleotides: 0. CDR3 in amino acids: CSARLAGDEQFF. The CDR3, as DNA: TGCAGTGCTAGACTAGCGGGAGATGAGCAGTTCTTC.

Written as DNA, the CDR3 is TGCAGTGCTTCCGGGACCCTAGGCGAGGCCAAAAACATTCAGTACTTC. It encodes CSASGTLGEAKNIQYF. The J gene is TRBJ2-4, the V gene TRBV20-1, with D possibly being TRBD1 or TRBD2 (5 bases each). V was pared by 5 bases and J by 1 base, with 18 bases between. The CDR3 spans 16 residues. In germline, CDR1 is DFQATT, CDR2 SNEGSKA (reference sequence).

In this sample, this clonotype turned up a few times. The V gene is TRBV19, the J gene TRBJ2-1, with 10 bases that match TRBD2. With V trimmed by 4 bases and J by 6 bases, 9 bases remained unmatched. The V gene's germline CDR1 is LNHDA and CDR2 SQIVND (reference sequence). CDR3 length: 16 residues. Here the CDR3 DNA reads TGTGCCAGTAGTAGATTAGCGGGAGGCGTAACCAATGAGCAGTTCTTC. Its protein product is CASSRLAGGVTNEQFF.

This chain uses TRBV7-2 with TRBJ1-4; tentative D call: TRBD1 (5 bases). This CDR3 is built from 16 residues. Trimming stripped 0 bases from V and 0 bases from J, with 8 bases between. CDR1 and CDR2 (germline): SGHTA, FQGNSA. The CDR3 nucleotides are TGTGCCAGCAGCTTAGCCGGGGCGGCAACTAATGAAAAACTGTTTTTT. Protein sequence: CASSLAGAATNEKLFF.

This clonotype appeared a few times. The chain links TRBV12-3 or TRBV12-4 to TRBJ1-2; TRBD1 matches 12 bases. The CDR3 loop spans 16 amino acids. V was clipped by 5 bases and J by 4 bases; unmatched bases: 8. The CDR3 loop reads CASSPRDRGHRYGYTF. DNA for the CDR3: TGTGCCAGCAGTCCCCGGGACAGGGGGCATCGCTATGGCTACACCTTC.

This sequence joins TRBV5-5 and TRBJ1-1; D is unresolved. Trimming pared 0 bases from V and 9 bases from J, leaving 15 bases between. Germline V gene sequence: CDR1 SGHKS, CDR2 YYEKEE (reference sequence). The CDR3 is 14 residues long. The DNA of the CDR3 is TGTGCCAGCAGCTTGGGGGGAGTCGGTCTCCAAGCTTTCTTT. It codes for CASSLGGVGLQAFF.

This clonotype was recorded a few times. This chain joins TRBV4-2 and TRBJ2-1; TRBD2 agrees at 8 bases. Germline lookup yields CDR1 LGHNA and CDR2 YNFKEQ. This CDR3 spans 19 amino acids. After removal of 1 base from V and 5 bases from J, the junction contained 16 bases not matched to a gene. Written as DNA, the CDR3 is TGTGCCAGCAGCCAAGTGGGCCAAGAGGGCGGGGGGCACCACAATGAGCAGTTCTTC. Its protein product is CASSQVGQEGGGHHNEQFF.

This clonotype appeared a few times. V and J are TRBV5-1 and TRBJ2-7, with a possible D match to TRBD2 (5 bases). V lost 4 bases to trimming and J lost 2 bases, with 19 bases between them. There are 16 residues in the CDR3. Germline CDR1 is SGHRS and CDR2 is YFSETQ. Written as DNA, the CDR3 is TGCGCCAGCAGCCAACGCCCCGGGATACGACCCTACGAGCAGTACTTC. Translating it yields CASSQRPGIRPYEQYF.

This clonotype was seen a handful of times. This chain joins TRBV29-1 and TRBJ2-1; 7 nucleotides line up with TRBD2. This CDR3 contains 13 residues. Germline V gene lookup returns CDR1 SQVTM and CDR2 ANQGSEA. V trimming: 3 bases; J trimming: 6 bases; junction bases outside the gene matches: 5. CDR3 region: CSVDQGGRNEQFF. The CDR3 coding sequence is TGCAGCGTTGATCAGGGAGGGCGCAATGAGCAGTTCTTC.

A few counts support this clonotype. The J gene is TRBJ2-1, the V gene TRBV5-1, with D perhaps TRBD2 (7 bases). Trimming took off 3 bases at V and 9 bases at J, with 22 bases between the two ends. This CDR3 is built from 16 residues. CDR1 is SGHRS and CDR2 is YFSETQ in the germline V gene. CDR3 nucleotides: TGCGCCAGCAGCTCTTCTGGCGGGGGCGGCGTTGGTGAGCAGTTCTTC. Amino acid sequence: CASSSSGGGGVGEQFF. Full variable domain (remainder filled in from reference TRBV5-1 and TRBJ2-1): KAGVTQTPRYLIKTRGQQVTLSCSPISGHRSVSWYQQTPGQGLQFLFEYFSETQRNKGNFPGRFSGRQFSNSRSEMNVSTLELGDSALYLCASSSSGGGGVGEQFFGPGTRLTVL.

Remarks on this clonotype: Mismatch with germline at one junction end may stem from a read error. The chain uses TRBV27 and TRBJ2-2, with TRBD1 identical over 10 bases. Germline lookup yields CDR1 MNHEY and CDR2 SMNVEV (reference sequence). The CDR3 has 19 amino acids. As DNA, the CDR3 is TGTGCCAGCAGTTCATCCCCGGGACAGGGGACGTTGAACACCAGGGAGCTGTTTTTT. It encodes CASSSSPGQGTLNTRELFF.

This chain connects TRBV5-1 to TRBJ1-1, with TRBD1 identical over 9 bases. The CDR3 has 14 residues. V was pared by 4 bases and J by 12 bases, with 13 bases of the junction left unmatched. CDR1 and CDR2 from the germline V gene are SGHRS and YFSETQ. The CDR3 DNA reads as TGCGCCAGCAGCCCACTAGCGTCGGACAGGGGTTCTTTCTTT. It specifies CASSPLASDRGSFF.

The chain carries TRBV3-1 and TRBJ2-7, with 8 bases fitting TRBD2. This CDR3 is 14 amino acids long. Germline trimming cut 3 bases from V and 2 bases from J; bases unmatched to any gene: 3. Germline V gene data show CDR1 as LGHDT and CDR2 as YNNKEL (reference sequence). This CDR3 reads CASSHSGGPYEQYF. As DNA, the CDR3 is TGTGCCAGCAGCCATTCGGGAGGGCCCTACGAGCAGTACTTC.

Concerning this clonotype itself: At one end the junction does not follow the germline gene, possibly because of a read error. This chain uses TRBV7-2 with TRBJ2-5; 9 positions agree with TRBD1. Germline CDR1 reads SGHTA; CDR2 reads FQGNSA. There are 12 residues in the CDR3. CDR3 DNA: TGTGCCAGCAGCTTATGGGACAGGGCCATCGACTTC. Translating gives CASSLWDRAIDF.

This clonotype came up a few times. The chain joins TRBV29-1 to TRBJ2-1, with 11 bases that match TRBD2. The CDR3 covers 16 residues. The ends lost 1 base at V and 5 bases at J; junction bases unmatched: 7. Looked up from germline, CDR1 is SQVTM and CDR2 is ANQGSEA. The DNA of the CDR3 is TGCAGCGTTGAAGGGGGAACTAGCGGGAGCCACAATGAGCAGTTCTTC. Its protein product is CSVEGGTSGSHNEQFF.

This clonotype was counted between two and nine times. CDR3 nucleotide sequence: TGCGCCAGCAGCCCAACTAGCGGGAGGGCCCAAGGCTCCAATGAGCAGTTCTTC. It specifies CASSPTSGRAQGSNEQFF. The chain joins TRBV5-1 to TRBJ2-1; 13 positions agree with TRBD2. This CDR3 contains 18 residues. Per germline, CDR1 SGHRS and CDR2 YFSETQ. The ends lost 4 bases at V and 6 bases at J; junction bases unmatched: 13.